Following are 12 T cell receptor beta chains from one sample sequenced in a study of T cells in Graves' hyperthyroidism and ophthalmopathy. Amplification targeted TCR beta CDR3 regions from RNA transcripts. When the TCR CDR3 underwent first-round RT-PCR, the HTBI primer set was used. Using its own MiXCR run on the multiplex PCR reads, TCRdb lists one record per CDR3 protein. Here the sample spans hundreds of thousands of distinct CDR3 sequences, 15% to 19% being singletons. Sequenced input: blood. The source is a woman under 30 with Graves' hyperthyroidism.

This clonotype was seen many times. J is TRBJ1-2 and V is TRBV3-1; D is uncertain. The V gene's germline CDR1 is LGHDT and CDR2 YNNKEL (reference sequence). Between the trimmed V and J ends, which lost 6 bases and 2 bases, there was a span of 16 bases. The CDR3 is 15 amino acids. The CDR3, as DNA: TGTGCCAGCAGTCCCGCCAGCTCTTCAAACTATGGCTACACCTTC. Its protein is CASSPASSSNYGYTF.

This clonotype was detected only a few times. V is TRBV27 and J is TRBJ2-5; D might be TRBD1 (7 bases). The CDR3 totals 14 residues. CDR1 and CDR2 from the germline V gene are MNHEY and SMNVEV (reference sequence). V was trimmed by 4 bases and J by 2 bases, leaving 11 bases between them. The CDR3 protein is CASSWRGRQETQYF. The CDR3 DNA reads as TGTGCCAGCAGTTGGAGGGGGCGACAAGAGACCCAGTACTTC.

This clonotype showed up just a few times. The chain has TRBV4-1 and TRBJ2-1, with TRBD2 matching over 9 bases. Germline V gene lookup returns CDR1 MGHRA and CDR2 YSYEKL. V lost 2 bases to trimming and J lost 8 bases; unmatched junction nucleotides: 19. The CDR3 sequence is 19 residues long. In nucleotides, the CDR3 is TGCGCCAGCAGCCAATCCTACGCCCAACGCGGGAGGGCCATAGATGAGCAGTTCTTC. Its protein product is CASSQSYAQRGRAIDEQFF.

This clonotype was detected many times. The chain couples TRBV7-2 to TRBJ2-7; D is possibly TRBD1 (5 bases). CDR3 length equals 14 residues. Germline lookup yields CDR1 SGHTA and CDR2 FQGNSA. V was trimmed by 2 bases and J by 4 bases, leaving 12 bases between them. CDR3 protein: CASSLWGAEYEQYF. The CDR3, as DNA: TGTGCCAGCAGCTTATGGGGCGCGGAGTACGAGCAGTACTTC.

This clonotype was counted at least ten times. The chain links TRBV3-1 to TRBJ2-1; perhaps D is TRBD1 or TRBD2 (5 bases each). CDR1 and CDR2 (germline): LGHDT, YNNKEL (reference sequence). The CDR3 consists of 13 residues. Trimming pared 6 bases from V and 8 bases from J, leaving 14 bases between. The CDR3 sequence: CASSQWGTHEQFF. DNA for the CDR3: TGTGCCAGCAGTCAATGGGGGACCCATGAGCAGTTCTTC.

This clonotype was counted only a few times. This chain links TRBV14 with TRBJ1-1, with D possibly TRBD1 on 5 matching bases. This CDR3 spans 16 amino acids. V shed 6 bases and J shed 0 bases, with 17 bases lying between them. The germline V gene has CDR1 SGHDN and CDR2 FVKESK. The CDR3 DNA reads TGTGCCAGCAGACAACTGGGGGGGGGGATGAACACTGAAGCTTTCTTT. As protein: CASRQLGGGMNTEAFF.

This clonotype was counted many times. CDR3 bases: TGCAGTGCTTCGGAATGGGACAGGGGCACAGATACGCAGTATTTT. Its translation is CSASEWDRGTDTQYF. V is TRBV20-1 and J is TRBJ2-3; 9 bases agree with TRBD1. V was pared by 5 bases and J by 1 base, with 7 bases of the junction left unmatched. Germline V gene data show CDR1 as DFQATT and CDR2 as SNEGSKA (reference sequence). This CDR3 is 15 amino acids long.

This clonotype has only a few counts. The chain joins TRBV6-2 or TRBV6-3 to TRBJ1-4; unclear D gene. The germline CDR1 and CDR2 sequences are MNHEY and SVGEGT. V shed 0 bases and J shed 5 bases, with 7 bases lying between them. The CDR3 length is 14 residues. CDR3 in DNA: TGTGCCAGCAGTTACTCGTCCGGGAATGAAAAACTGTTTTTT. It codes for CASSYSSGNEKLFF.

With respect to this clonotype: A junction boundary mismatches the germline segment, possibly from a read error. J is TRBJ1-1 and V is TRBV9, with TRBD1 as a possible D gene (5 bases). This CDR3 contains 15 residues. From germline, CDR1 is SGDLS and CDR2 YYNGEE. The CDR3 nucleotides are TGTGCCAGCAGCGTAGGGGGGGACTTGAACACTGAGGCTTTCTTT. Translated: CASSVGGDLNTEAFF.

The chain joins TRBV19 to TRBJ2-5, with TRBD1 matching 7 bases. Germline values: CDR1 LNHDA, CDR2 SQIVND (reference sequence). The CDR3 extends over 14 amino acids. V lost 4 bases and J lost 6; bases outside the gene matches: 8. The CDR3 protein is CASSNRDSQKTQYF. The CDR3, as DNA: TGTGCCAGTAGTAACCGGGACAGTCAAAAGACCCAGTACTTC.

In its sample, this clonotype was seen many times. The rearrangement uses TRBV7-9 and TRBJ2-7, with unresolved D. This CDR3 comprises 11 residues. Germline CDR1 and CDR2: SEHNR and FQNEAQ (reference sequence). Trimming stripped 6 bases from V and 7 bases from J, with 10 bases between. In DNA form, the CDR3 reads TGTGCCAGCAGTCTTATGGGGGAGCAGTACTTC. Translating it yields CASSLMGEQYF.

This clonotype has more than one count but fewer than ten. V usage is TRBV20-1 and J usage is TRBJ1-4, with D uncertain. Trimming removed 6 bases at V and 0 bases at J, with 11 bases between. Germline V gene sequence: CDR1 DFQATT, CDR2 SNEGSKA (reference sequence). The CDR3 contains 14 residues. CDR3 in amino acids: CSAQRHSTNEKLFF. DNA of the CDR3: TGCAGTGCCCAACGGCATTCAACTAATGAAAAACTGTTTTTT.